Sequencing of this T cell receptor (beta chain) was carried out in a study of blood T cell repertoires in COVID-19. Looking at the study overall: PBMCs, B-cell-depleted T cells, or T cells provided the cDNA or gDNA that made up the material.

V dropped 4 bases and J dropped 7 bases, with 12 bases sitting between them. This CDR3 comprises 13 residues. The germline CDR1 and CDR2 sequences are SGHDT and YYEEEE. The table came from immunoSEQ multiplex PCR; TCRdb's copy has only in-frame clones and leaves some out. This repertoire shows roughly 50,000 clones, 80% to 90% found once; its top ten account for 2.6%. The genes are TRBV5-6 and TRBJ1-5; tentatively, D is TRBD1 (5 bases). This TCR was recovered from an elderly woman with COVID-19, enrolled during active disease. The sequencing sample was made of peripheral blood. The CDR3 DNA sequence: TGTGCCAGCAGCCCCTTTGGGGGGCAGCCCCAGCATTTT. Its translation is CASSPFGGQPQHF. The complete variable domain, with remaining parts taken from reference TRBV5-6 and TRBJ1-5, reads DAGVTQSPTHLIKTRGQQVTLRCSPKSGHDTVSWYQQALGQGPQFIFQYYEEEERQRGNFPDRFSGHQFPNYSSELNVNALLLGDSALYLCASSPFGGQPQHFGDGTRLSIL.